Listed below are T cell receptor beta chains from one sample, sequenced in a study of blood T cell repertoires in COVID-19. Here immunoSEQ multiplex PCR was the method, and the copy in TCRdb shows in-frame clones only, minus some. The data show under 250,000 clones, with around 89% seen just once and more than 4.5% held by the top ten. What was sequenced was peripheral blood. The receptors here all came from a woman between 40 and 55 years old with acute or convalescent COVID-19. Both conserved end residues are part of each CDR3. A D gene is named only where the DNA matches it firmly. The size of a clone is reported for some rows only, either as once, few or many, or as a class for expanded clones.

J	D	V	size	CDR3	DNA
TRBJ2-2	TRBD1	TRBV9	.	CASSVGTGWNGELFF	TGTGCCAGCAGCGTCGGGACAGGGTGGAACGGGGAGCTGTTTTTT
TRBJ1-4	TRBD1	TRBV6-5	.	CASIGGTAGDEKLFF	TGTGCCAGCATCGGCGGGACAGCCGGAGATGAAAAACTGTTTTTT
TRBJ1-2	TRBD1	TRBV6-5	.	CASSRIGQAYGYTF	TGTGCCAGCAGCCGTATTGGACAGGCGTATGGCTACACCTTC
TRBJ2-3	.	TRBV10-3	.	CANGPSETDTQYF	TGTGCCAACGGCCCCAGCGAGACAGATACGCAGTATTTT
TRBJ2-2	.	TRBV6-4	.	CASSEIYPGELFF	TGTGCCAGCAGTGAAATCTATCCCGGGGAGCTGTTTTTT
TRBJ2-2	.	TRBV27	.	CASSRENTGELFF	TGTGCCAGCAGTAGAGAAAACACCGGGGAGCTGTTTTTT
TRBJ1-2	.	TRBV7-8	.	CASSLGGTLQGYGYTF	TGTGCCAGCAGCTTAGGGGGTACCCTTCAGGGGTATGGCTACACCTTC
TRBJ2-1	.	TRBV7-5	.	CARSFLAGGQGEQFF	TGTGCCAGAAGCTTTCTAGCGGGGGGGCAGGGTGAGCAGTTCTTC
TRBJ1-3	TRBD1	TRBV6-2/TRBV6-3	few	CASSRQGGRNTIYF	TGTGCCAGCAGCCGACAGGGGGGAAGAAACACCATATATTTT
TRBJ1-1	TRBD1	TRBV6-5	once	CASGGTGGNEAFF	TGTGCCAGCGGGGGGACAGGGGGTAATGAAGCTTTCTTT
TRBJ1-1	TRBD1	TRBV14	.	CASSRGGGSEAFF	TGTGCCAGCAGCCGAGGGGGCGGCTCTGAAGCTTTCTTT
TRBJ2-3	.	TRBV24-1	.	CATSDSSSVGPQDTQYF	TGTGCCACCAGTGATTCCTCAAGCGTCGGTCCCCAAGATACGCAGTATTTT
TRBJ1-2	.	TRBV7-3	few	CASSSGGAANYGYTF	TGTGCCAGCAGCTCGGGCGGGGCAGCTAACTATGGCTACACCTTC
TRBJ1-6	.	TRBV24-1	.	CATSDLGGGDNSPLHF	TGTGCCACCAGTGATTTGGGCGGGGGAGATAATTCACCCCTCCACTTT
TRBJ1-3	.	TRBV23-1	.	CASRRLPISGNTIYF	TGCGCCAGCAGACGGTTACCTATATCTGGAAACACCATATATTTT
TRBJ2-5	TRBD1	TRBV5-1	once	CASSPGTGRGETQYF	TGCGCCAGCAGCCCAGGGACAGGGCGAGGGGAGACCCAGTACTTC
TRBJ2-4	TRBD1	TRBV11-2	few	CASSLQGQFIGLAKNIQYF	TGTGCCAGCAGCCTACAGGGACAGTTCATTGGACTAGCCAAAAACATTCAGTACTTC
TRBJ1-4	TRBD1	TRBV6-5	.	CASGSGTGDEKLFF	TGTGCCAGCGGATCCGGGACAGGGGATGAAAAACTGTTTTTT
TRBJ1-2	TRBD1	TRBV15	.	CATSPSGDSYGYTF	TGTGCCACCAGCCCCTCCGGGGACAGCTATGGCTACACCTTC
TRBJ1-2	TRBD1	TRBV7-9	.	CASSSSSGTALNYGYTF	TGTGCCAGCAGCTCCTCCTCCGGGACAGCGCTTAACTATGGCTACACCTTC
TRBJ2-2	.	TRBV9	.	CASSVVGDGYTGELFF	TGTGCCAGCAGCGTAGTAGGGGATGGGTATACCGGGGAGCTGTTTTTT
TRBJ1-2	.	TRBV5-6	few	CASSRGARVYGYTF	TGTGCCAGCAGCCGGGGGGCGCGGGTCTATGGCTACACCTTC
TRBJ1-1	TRBD1	TRBV19	.	CASSTNPGQGATEAFF	TGTGCCAGTAGTACAAATCCGGGACAGGGGGCCACTGAAGCTTTCTTT
TRBJ1-2	.	TRBV7-4	.	CASSLTGSYGYTF	TGTGCCAGCAGCTTAACAGGTTCCTATGGCTACACCTTC
TRBJ1-4	TRBD1	TRBV30	.	CAWSSLGPAGGTNEKLFF	TGTGCCTGGAGTAGTTTAGGGCCCGCAGGGGGAACTAATGAAAAACTGTTTTTT
TRBJ1-2	.	TRBV12-3/TRBV12-4	once	CASSLAGGYTF	TGTGCCAGCAGTTTGGCAGGGGGCTACACCTTC
TRBJ1-2	.	TRBV6-5	.	CASSLDRFYGYTF	TGTGCCAGCAGCCTGGACAGATTCTATGGCTACACCTTC
TRBJ2-3	.	TRBV9	.	CASSVGQLRAGDTQYF	TGTGCCAGCAGCGTAGGGCAACTAAGAGCCGGAGATACGCAGTATTTT
TRBJ2-5	TRBD2	TRBV5-1	.	CASSLRAAGGTETQYF	TGCGCCAGCAGCTTGAGAGCGGCGGGGGGCACAGAGACCCAGTACTTC
TRBJ1-1	.	TRBV7-2	.	CASSFDQVNTEAFF	TGTGCCAGCAGCTTTGATCAGGTGAACACTGAAGCTTTCTTT
TRBJ1-6	TRBD1	TRBV10-3	.	CAGGDRGNGPLHF	TGTGCCGGAGGGGACAGGGGAAATGGACCCCTCCACTTT
TRBJ1-2	TRBD1	TRBV9	.	CASSVGGQASNYGYTF	TGTGCCAGCAGCGTAGGGGGACAGGCTTCTAACTATGGCTACACCTTC
TRBJ2-1	.	TRBV5-1	.	CASSLDVAESSYNEQFF	TGCGCCAGCAGCTTGGATGTGGCGGAGAGCTCCTACAATGAGCAGTTCTTC
TRBJ2-1	TRBD1	TRBV5-1	once	CASSLDPGGQFF	TGCGCCAGCAGCTTGGACCCAGGGGGGCAGTTCTTC
TRBJ1-2	.	TRBV5-6	.	CASSFIQTNYGYTF	TGTGCCAGCAGCTTTATACAGACCAACTATGGCTACACCTTC
TRBJ2-3	.	TRBV7-3	.	CASSFTPGLDTQYF	TGTGCCAGCAGCTTCACCCCGGGACTAGATACGCAGTATTTT
TRBJ2-5	.	TRBV5-1	.	CASSRGHGLETQYF	TGCGCCAGCAGCCGGGGACACGGTCTAGAGACCCAGTACTTC
TRBJ1-2	.	TRBV12-3/TRBV12-4	.	CASRGLDYGYTF	TGTGCCAGCAGGGGGCTGGACTATGGCTACACCTTC
TRBJ2-6	.	TRBV7-3	.	CASSLTPGLPGANVLTF	TGTGCCAGCAGCTTAACCCCAGGCCTCCCTGGGGCCAACGTCCTGACTTTC
TRBJ1-1	TRBD1	TRBV14	.	CASSPGTGILAFF	TGTGCCAGCAGCCCCGGGACAGGGATTCTAGCTTTCTTT
TRBJ1-6	.	TRBV2	.	CASTREEASPLHF	TGTGCCAGCACCAGGGAGGAAGCTTCACCCCTCCACTTT
TRBJ2-1	.	TRBV7-2	.	CASSSVGVAEQFF	TGTGCCAGCAGCTCGGTCGGGGTGGCAGAGCAGTTCTTC
TRBJ1-1	.	TRBV29-1	.	CSVLRGGADTEAFF	TGCAGCGTGCTGAGGGGGGGCGCGGACACTGAAGCTTTCTTT
TRBJ2-5	.	TRBV7-6	.	CASSVSSVGLLQETQYF	TGTGCCAGCAGCGTATCCTCGGTCGGGTTACTGCAAGAGACCCAGTACTTC
TRBJ1-2	.	TRBV5-1	few	CASSLARGPSYGYTF	TGCGCCAGCAGCTTGGCCAGGGGACCCTCCTATGGCTACACCTTC
TRBJ2-1	.	TRBV19	.	CASSIASSEQFF	TGTGCCAGTAGTATAGCATCGAGTGAGCAGTTCTTC